A single T cell receptor (beta chain) is shown here with its context. Its target is unknown. The V gene's germline CDR1 is MGHRA and CDR2 YSYEKL. The CDR3 is made up of 14 amino acids. Germline trimming cut 3 bases from V and 13 bases from J; bases unmatched to any gene: 10. This entry comes from a study of cytomegalovirus exposure and HLA in healthy donors. Findings of the study overall: Researchers reportedly found TCR beta sequences accurately predicted most subjects' HLA-A and HLA-B alleles. In a later analysis, donors in an Asian-associated ancestry cluster reportedly had fewer N-insertions in productive TCRs than the cohort mean.

Primers included in the PCR were 60 Vbeta and 13 Jbeta primers. TCRdb's copy holds only in-frame clones and misses some; the assay was immunoSEQ multiplex PCR. The sample holds 150,000 or so clones; 65% to 85% are singletons and the top ten take under 5%. This sequence was found in a woman in her forties or fifties in good health and CMV-seropositive. The chain uses TRBV4-1 and TRBJ1-1; 11 positions agree with TRBD1. Sequences were obtained from PBMCs. CDR3 sequence (DNA): TGCGCCAGCAGCCACCCCGGACAGGGGGCCGGGGTTTTCTTT. Amino acid sequence: CASSHPGQGAGVFF.